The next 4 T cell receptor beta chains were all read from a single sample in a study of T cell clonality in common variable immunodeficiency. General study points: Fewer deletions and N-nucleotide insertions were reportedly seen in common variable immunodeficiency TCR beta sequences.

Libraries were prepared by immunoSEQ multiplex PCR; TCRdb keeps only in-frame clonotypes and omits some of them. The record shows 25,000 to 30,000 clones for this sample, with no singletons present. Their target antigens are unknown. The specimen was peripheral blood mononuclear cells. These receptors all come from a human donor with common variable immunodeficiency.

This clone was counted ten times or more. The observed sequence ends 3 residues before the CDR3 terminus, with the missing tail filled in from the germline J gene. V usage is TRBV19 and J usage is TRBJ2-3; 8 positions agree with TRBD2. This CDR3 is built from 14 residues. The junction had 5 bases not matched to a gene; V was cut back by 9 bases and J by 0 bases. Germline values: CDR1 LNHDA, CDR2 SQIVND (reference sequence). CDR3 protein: CASRLAISTDTQYF. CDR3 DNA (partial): TGTGCCAGCAGACTAGCGATAAGCACAGATACG. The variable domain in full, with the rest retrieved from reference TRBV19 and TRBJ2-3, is DGGITQSPKYLFRKEGQNVTLSCEQNLNHDAMYWYRQDPGQGLRLIYYSQIVNDFQKGDIAEGYSVSREKKESFPLTVTSAQKNPTAFYLCASRLAISTDTQYFGPGTRLTVL.

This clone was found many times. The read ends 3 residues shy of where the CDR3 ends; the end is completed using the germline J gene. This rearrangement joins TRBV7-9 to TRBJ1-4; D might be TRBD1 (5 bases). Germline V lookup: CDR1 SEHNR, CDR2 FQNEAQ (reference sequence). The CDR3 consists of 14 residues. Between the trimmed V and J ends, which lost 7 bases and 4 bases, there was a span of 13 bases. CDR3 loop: CASKDGGVNEKLFF. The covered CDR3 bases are TGTGCCAGCAAGGACGGAGGGGTTAATGAAAAA.

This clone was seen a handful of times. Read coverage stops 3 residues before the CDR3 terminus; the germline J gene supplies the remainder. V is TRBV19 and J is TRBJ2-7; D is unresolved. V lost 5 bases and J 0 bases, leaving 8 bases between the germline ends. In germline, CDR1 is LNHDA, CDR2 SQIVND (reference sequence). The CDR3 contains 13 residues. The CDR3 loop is CASSSSSSYEQYF. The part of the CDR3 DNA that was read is TGTGCCAGTAGTTCTTCTAGCTCCTACGAG. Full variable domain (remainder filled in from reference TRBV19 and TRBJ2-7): DGGITQSPKYLFRKEGQNVTLSCEQNLNHDAMYWYRQDPGQGLRLIYYSQIVNDFQKGDIAEGYSVSREKKESFPLTVTSAQKNPTAFYLCASSSSSSYEQYFGPGTRLTVT.

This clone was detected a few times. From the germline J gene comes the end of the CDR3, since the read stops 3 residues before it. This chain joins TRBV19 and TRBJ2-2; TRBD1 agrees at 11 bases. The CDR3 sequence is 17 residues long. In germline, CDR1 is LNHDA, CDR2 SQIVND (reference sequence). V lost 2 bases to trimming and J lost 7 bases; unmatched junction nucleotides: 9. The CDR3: CASSIRTGTGGFGELFF. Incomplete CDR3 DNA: TGTGCCAGTAGTATAAGAACCGGGACAGGGGGTTTCGGGGAG.